These T cell receptor beta chains were read from a single sample in a study of blood T cell repertoires in COVID-19. TCRdb keeps only in-frame clones here, not all; method: immunoSEQ multiplex PCR. The data show approximately 180,000 clones, approximately 90% seen once. Sequenced material: peripheral blood. The source of these receptors is a man in his sixties with active or convalescent COVID-19. Both conserved end residues are part of each CDR3. The order of the fields is CDR3 protein, CDR3 DNA, clone size, V gene, J gene, D gene. A D gene is named only where the DNA matches it firmly. Clone size, where shown, is once, few, many, or a class for clones that have expanded.

cdr3_aa: CASSFRDSGTDTQYF; cdr3_nt: TGTGCCAGTAGTTTTCGGGACAGTGGAACAGATACGCAGTATTTT; clone_size: NA; v_call: TRBV19; j_call: TRBJ2-3; d_call: TRBD1
cdr3_aa: CASSLGTSGGRIYYEQYF; cdr3_nt: TGTGCCAGCAGCTTAGGGACTAGCGGGGGAAGAATCTACTACGAGCAGTACTTC; clone_size: many; v_call: TRBV7-6; j_call: TRBJ2-7; d_call: TRBD2
cdr3_aa: CASSLNTGGISPLHF; cdr3_nt: TGTGCCAGCAGCTTAAATACAGGGGGTATTTCACCCCTCCACTTT; clone_size: NA; v_call: TRBV7-9; j_call: TRBJ1-6; d_call: TRBD1
cdr3_aa: CASSWTSGGSFYEQYF; cdr3_nt: TGCGCCAGCAGCTGGACTAGCGGGGGGTCCTTCTACGAGCAGTACTTC; clone_size: NA; v_call: TRBV5-1; j_call: TRBJ2-7; d_call: TRBD2
cdr3_aa: CASSVDGTDTDTQYF; cdr3_nt: TGTGCCAGCAGCGTAGATGGGACAGACACAGATACGCAGTATTTT; clone_size: NA; v_call: TRBV9; j_call: TRBJ2-3; d_call: TRBD1
cdr3_aa: CASRVAGEQFF; cdr3_nt: TGTGCCAGCAGGGTAGCGGGGGAGCAGTTCTTC; clone_size: NA; v_call: TRBV12-3/TRBV12-4; j_call: TRBJ2-1; d_call: TRBD2
cdr3_aa: CASSSGHSYEQYF; cdr3_nt: TGTGCCAGCAGCTCGGGACACTCCTACGAGCAGTACTTC; clone_size: NA; v_call: TRBV5-6; j_call: TRBJ2-7; d_call: NA
cdr3_aa: CATSDQQGFDTQYF; cdr3_nt: TGTGCCACCAGTGATCAACAGGGCTTTGATACGCAGTATTTT; clone_size: NA; v_call: TRBV24-1; j_call: TRBJ2-3; d_call: NA
cdr3_aa: CARSLAGGGEKLFF; cdr3_nt: TGTGCCAGAAGCTTGGCGGGAGGCGGCGAAAAACTGTTTTTT; clone_size: NA; v_call: TRBV5-3; j_call: TRBJ1-4; d_call: NA
cdr3_aa: CASSIGGGLPPQLFF; cdr3_nt: TGTGCCAGTAGTATAGGAGGGGGCCTGCCCCCCCAACTGTTTTTT; clone_size: NA; v_call: TRBV19; j_call: TRBJ1-4; d_call: TRBD1
cdr3_aa: CASHYAFF; cdr3_nt: TGTGCCAGCCACTACGCTTTCTTT; clone_size: NA; v_call: TRBV5-4; j_call: TRBJ1-1; d_call: NA
cdr3_aa: CASSVRTSGASSYEQYF; cdr3_nt: TGTGCCAGCAGTGTTCGGACTAGCGGGGCGAGCTCCTACGAGCAGTACTTC; clone_size: NA; v_call: TRBV6-1; j_call: TRBJ2-7; d_call: TRBD2
cdr3_aa: CASRMDYSYTDTQYF; cdr3_nt: TGCGCCAGCAGAATGGACTACTCCTACACAGATACGCAGTATTTT; clone_size: NA; v_call: TRBV5-1; j_call: TRBJ2-3; d_call: NA
cdr3_aa: CATSDLRQGAHTGELFF; cdr3_nt: TGTGCCACCAGTGATTTGCGGCAGGGGGCACACACCGGGGAGCTGTTTTTT; clone_size: NA; v_call: TRBV24-1; j_call: TRBJ2-2; d_call: TRBD1
cdr3_aa: CAINYGGGPGTDTQYF; cdr3_nt: TGTGCCATCAACTACGGGGGGGGGCCTGGCACAGATACGCAGTATTTT; clone_size: NA; v_call: TRBV10-3; j_call: TRBJ2-3; d_call: TRBD2
cdr3_aa: CASSLQRVRGYTF; cdr3_nt: TGTGCCAGCAGCCTCCAGAGGGTGCGGGGCTACACCTTC; clone_size: once; v_call: TRBV7-2; j_call: TRBJ1-2; d_call: NA
cdr3_aa: CASRRSGNEQFF; cdr3_nt: TGTGCCAGCAGACGGAGTGGGAATGAGCAGTTCTTC; clone_size: NA; v_call: TRBV3-1/TRBV3-2; j_call: TRBJ2-1; d_call: NA
cdr3_aa: CASRGNPNRRGDGYTF; cdr3_nt: TGTGCCAGTAGGGGCAACCCCAACCGCAGGGGGGACGGCTACACCTTC; clone_size: NA; v_call: TRBV19; j_call: TRBJ1-2; d_call: TRBD1
cdr3_aa: CATSRDPGRANEKLFF; cdr3_nt: TGTGCCACCAGCAGAGATCCGGGGAGGGCTAATGAAAAACTGTTTTTT; clone_size: NA; v_call: TRBV15; j_call: TRBJ1-4; d_call: NA
cdr3_aa: CASSYGQGVGGELFF; cdr3_nt: TGTGCCAGCAGTTACGGGCAGGGGGTAGGCGGGGAGCTGTTTTTT; clone_size: NA; v_call: TRBV6-5; j_call: TRBJ2-2; d_call: TRBD1
cdr3_aa: CASSPGGGDVKLFF; cdr3_nt: TGCGCCAGCAGCCCCGGGGGGGGCGATGTAAAACTGTTTTTT; clone_size: NA; v_call: TRBV5-1; j_call: TRBJ1-4; d_call: NA
cdr3_aa: CASSHSRTGAGGETQYF; cdr3_nt: TGTGCCAGCTCACATAGCCGGACAGGGGCAGGAGGAGAGACCCAGTACTTC; clone_size: NA; v_call: TRBV18; j_call: TRBJ2-5; d_call: TRBD1
cdr3_aa: CASRGLAGGLEQYF; cdr3_nt: TGTGCCAGCAGGGGACTAGCGGGGGGGCTCGAGCAGTACTTC; clone_size: NA; v_call: TRBV2; j_call: TRBJ2-7; d_call: TRBD2
cdr3_aa: CASSPDRFQETQYF; cdr3_nt: TGCGCCAGCAGCCCGGACAGGTTTCAAGAGACCCAGTACTTC; clone_size: NA; v_call: TRBV4-1; j_call: TRBJ2-5; d_call: TRBD1
cdr3_aa: CASSIRSYGYTF; cdr3_nt: TGTGCCAGTAGTATTCGCAGCTATGGCTACACCTTC; clone_size: NA; v_call: TRBV19; j_call: TRBJ1-2; d_call: NA
cdr3_aa: CASSPATGVPYRYTF; cdr3_nt: TGTGCCAGCAGTCCGGCCACAGGGGTGCCCTATCGCTACACCTTC; clone_size: NA; v_call: TRBV6-5; j_call: TRBJ1-2; d_call: TRBD1
cdr3_aa: CASSPPGFSGNTIYF; cdr3_nt: TGTGCCAGCTCACCGCCCGGGTTCTCTGGAAACACCATATATTTT; clone_size: NA; v_call: TRBV18; j_call: TRBJ1-3; d_call: NA